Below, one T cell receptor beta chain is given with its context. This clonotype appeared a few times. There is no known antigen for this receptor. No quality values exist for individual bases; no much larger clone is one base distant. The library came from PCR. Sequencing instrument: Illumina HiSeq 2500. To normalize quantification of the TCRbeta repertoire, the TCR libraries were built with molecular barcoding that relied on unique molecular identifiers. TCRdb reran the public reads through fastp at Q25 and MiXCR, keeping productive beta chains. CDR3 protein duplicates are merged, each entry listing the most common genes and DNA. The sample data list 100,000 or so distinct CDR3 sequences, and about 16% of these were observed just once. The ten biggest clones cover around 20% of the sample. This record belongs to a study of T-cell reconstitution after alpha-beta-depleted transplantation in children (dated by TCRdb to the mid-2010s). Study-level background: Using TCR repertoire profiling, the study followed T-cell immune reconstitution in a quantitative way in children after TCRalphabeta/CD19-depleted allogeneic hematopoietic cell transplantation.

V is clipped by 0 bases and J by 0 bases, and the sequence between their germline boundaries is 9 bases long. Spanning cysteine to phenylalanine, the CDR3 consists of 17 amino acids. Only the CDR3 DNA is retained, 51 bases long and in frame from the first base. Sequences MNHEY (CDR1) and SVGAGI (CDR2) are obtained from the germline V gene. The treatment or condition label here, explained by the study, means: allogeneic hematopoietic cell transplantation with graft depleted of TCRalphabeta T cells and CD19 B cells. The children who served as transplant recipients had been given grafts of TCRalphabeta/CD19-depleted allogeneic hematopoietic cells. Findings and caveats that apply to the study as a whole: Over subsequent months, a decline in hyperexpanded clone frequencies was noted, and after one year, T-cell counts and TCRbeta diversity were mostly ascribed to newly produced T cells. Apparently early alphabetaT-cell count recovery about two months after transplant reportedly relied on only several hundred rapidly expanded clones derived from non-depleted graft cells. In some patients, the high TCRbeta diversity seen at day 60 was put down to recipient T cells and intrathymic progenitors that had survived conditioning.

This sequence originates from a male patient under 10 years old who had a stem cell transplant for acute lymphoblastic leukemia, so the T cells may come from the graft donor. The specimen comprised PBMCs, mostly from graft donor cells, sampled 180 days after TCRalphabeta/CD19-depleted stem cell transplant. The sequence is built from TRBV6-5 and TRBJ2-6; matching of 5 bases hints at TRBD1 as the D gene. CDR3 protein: CASSYSSGPSGANVLTF. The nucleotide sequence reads TGTGCCAGCAGTTACTCATCAGGGCCCTCTGGGGCCAACGTCCTGACTTTC.